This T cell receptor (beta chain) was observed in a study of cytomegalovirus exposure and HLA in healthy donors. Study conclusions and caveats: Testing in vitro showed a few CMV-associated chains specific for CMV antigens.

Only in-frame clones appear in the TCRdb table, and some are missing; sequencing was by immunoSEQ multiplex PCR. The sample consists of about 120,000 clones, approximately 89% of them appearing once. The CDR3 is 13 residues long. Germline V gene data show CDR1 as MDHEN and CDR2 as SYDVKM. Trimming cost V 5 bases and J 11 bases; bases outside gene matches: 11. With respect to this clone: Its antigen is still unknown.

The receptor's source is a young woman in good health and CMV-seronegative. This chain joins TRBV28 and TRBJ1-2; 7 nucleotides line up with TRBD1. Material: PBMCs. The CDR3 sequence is CASSLPRDSLYTF. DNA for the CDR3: TGTGCCAGCAGTCTCCCCCGGGACAGTCTTTACACCTTC.